This T cell receptor (beta chain) comes out of a study of blood T cell repertoires in COVID-19. The overall study: Acute-phase and convalescent COVID-19 samples originated in the United States, Italy and Spain. Nucleic acid was either cDNA or gDNA, and it came from T cells, B-cell-depleted T cells, or PBMCs.

Study processing details: Estimated nucleated cell counts came from reference gene primer amplification. Repertoires were generated with immunoSEQ multiplex PCR, while TCRdb's copy carries only in-frame clones and drops some. V, J and clone size are those of that table, while D and trimming were read from the DNA. Among approximately 190,000 clones, around 84% were seen once, and the ten largest hold about an eighth. Germline V gene lookup returns CDR1 LGHDT and CDR2 YNNKEL (reference sequence). CDR3 size: 15 residues. V shed 5 bases, J shed 5 bases, and the junction held 8 bases outside the gene matches.

Sample: peripheral blood. The genes are TRBV3-1 (or the pseudogene TRBV3-2) and TRBJ2-3; 9 nucleotides line up with TRBD1. This clonotype was sampled from a man younger than 40 with active or convalescent COVID-19. This chain's CDR3 is CASSDRGSGGDTQYF. The CDR3 DNA sequence: TGTGCCAGCAGCGACAGGGGGTCGGGGGGAGATACGCAGTATTTT.